A selection of T cell receptor beta chains follows, all from one sample in a study of response to subunit inactivated influenza vaccine. MiXCR, run by TCRdb on the RT-PCR reads, gives a single entry per CDR3 protein. The sample has 430,000 or so distinct CDR3 sequences, approximately 11% seen once. The sequencing used PBMCs from blood, collected roughly 45 days after vaccination. These receptors came from a man in his fifties or sixties who received an inactivated influenza vaccine. CDR3s include the opening cysteine and the closing phenylalanine or tryptophan. A D gene is named only where the DNA matches it firmly. Expanded clones get a size class; other rows say once, few or many, or leave the size out.

.,15,TRBJ1-4,TRBV4-1,TRBD1,CASSMPGQFNEKLFF,TGCGCCAGCAGCATGCCGGGACAGTTTAATGAAAAACTGTTTTTT
.,15,TRBJ2-7,TRBV30,TRBD2,CAWSRGTSESYEQYF,TGTGCCTGGAGTCGCGGGACTAGCGAATCCTACGAGCAGTACTTC
.,16,TRBJ1-6,TRBV11-2,.,CASSLAGGSPNSPLHF,TGTGCCAGCAGCTTAGCCGGGGGGTCCCCTAATTCACCCCTCCACTTT
.,17,TRBJ2-1,TRBV20-1,.,CSARDIGGDFSYNEQFF,TGCAGTGCTAGAGATATAGGGGGAGACTTCTCCTACAATGAGCAGTTCTTC
many,14,TRBJ2-3,TRBV11-2,.,CASSREMFTDTQYF,TGTGCCAGCAGCCGGGAGATGTTCACAGATACGCAGTATTTT
many,18,TRBJ2-1,TRBV29-1,.,CSVPGALGADSSYNEQFF,TGCAGCGTTCCGGGAGCATTGGGCGCGGATAGCTCCTACAATGAGCAGTTCTTC
.,14,TRBJ2-5,TRBV4-3,.,CASSQELVSKTQYF,TGCGCCAGCAGCCAAGAGCTGGTTTCGAAGACCCAGTACTTC
few,15,TRBJ2-1,TRBV5-1,TRBD2,CASTPGGTVYNEQFF,TGCGCCAGCACCCCCGGGGGGACGGTTTACAATGAGCAGTTCTTC
.,14,TRBJ1-6,TRBV12-3/TRBV12-4,.,CASSFGQRNSPLHF,TGTGCCAGCAGTTTCGGACAAAGGAATTCACCCCTCCACTTT
.,15,TRBJ2-2,TRBV5-1,.,CASRPGRANTGELFF,TGCGCCAGTAGGCCGGGACGGGCGAACACCGGGGAGCTGTTTTTT
few,15,TRBJ1-1,TRBV20-1,TRBD1,CSARGGTGQDTEAFF,TGCAGTGCTAGAGGTGGGACAGGGCAGGACACTGAAGCTTTCTTT
.,15,TRBJ2-5,TRBV12-3/TRBV12-4,.,CASSLFFGVGETQYF,TGTGCCAGCAGTTTATTCTTCGGGGTAGGCGAGACCCAGTACTTC
.,16,TRBJ2-7,TRBV28,.,CASTPFGAGLTYEQYF,TGTGCCAGCACCCCATTTGGGGCAGGACTCACCTACGAGCAGTACTTC
few,15,TRBJ2-1,TRBV11-2,.,CASSLEGLYYHEQFF,TGTGCCAGCAGCTTAGAGGGTCTTTATTATCATGAGCAGTTCTTC
.,14,TRBJ2-7,TRBV7-6,.,CASSPRDTPYEQYF,TGTGCCAGCAGCCCACGGGACACCCCCTACGAGCAGTACTTC
few,13,TRBJ1-2,TRBV29-1,.,CSASPRLNYGYTF,TGCAGCGCTAGCCCCAGACTAAACTATGGCTACACCTTC
many,12,TRBJ1-2,TRBV29-1,TRBD1,CSVDAGQRGYTF,TGCAGCGTTGACGCGGGACAGAGGGGCTACACCTTC
many,12,TRBJ1-3,TRBV20-1,.,CSAAPEGNTIYF,TGCAGTGCTGCGCCGGAGGGAAACACCATATATTTT
many,15,TRBJ2-1,TRBV29-1,.,CSVEDRGGRSNEQFF,TGCAGCGTTGAAGACAGGGGGGGAAGGAGCAATGAGCAGTTCTTC
many,14,TRBJ2-1,TRBV4-3,.,CASSQDAGSNEQFF,TGCGCCAGCAGCCAAGATGCAGGGTCCAATGAGCAGTTCTTC
.,15,TRBJ2-3,TRBV7-9,TRBD2,CASSYPAGGADTQYF,TGTGCCAGCAGTTATCCAGCGGGAGGGGCAGATACGCAGTATTTT
.,17,TRBJ2-1,TRBV29-1,TRBD2,CSSNSGTSGSSGNEQFF,TGCAGCTCAAACTCCGGGACTAGCGGGAGCAGCGGGAATGAGCAGTTCTTC
few,16,TRBJ1-6,TRBV4-3,.,CASSPVGVGDNSPLHF,TGCGCCAGCAGCCCCGTCGGTGTGGGAGATAATTCACCCCTCCACTTT
many,14,TRBJ1-1,TRBV10-3,TRBD1,CAISVDRGNTEAFF,TGTGCCATCAGTGTCGACAGGGGGAACACTGAAGCTTTCTTT
once,13,TRBJ2-7,TRBV12-3/TRBV12-4,TRBD1,CASSWTGLREQYF,TGTGCCAGCAGTTGGACAGGGCTTCGCGAGCAGTACTTC